A single sample gave rise to the 16 T cell receptor beta chains below, sequenced in a study of human T cells and chemical hapten exposure. TCRdb analysed the RACE reads with MiXCR anew, one entry per CDR3 protein. The data contain some 70,000 distinct CDR3 sequences, about 9.3% of them singletons. Time point given: patch test 2, 6 weeks after DPC sensitization. Treatment denoted: therapeutic diphenylcyclopropenone sensitization with weekly scalp DPC. The sample consisted of whole blood, taken in connection with sensitization to the hapten diphenylcyclopropenone (DPC). These receptors originate from a woman aged 50 to 60 with alopecia areata. Some clones in this sample may be carry-over from other donors' samples.

The sample holds many counts of this clonotype. The genes are TRBV19 and TRBJ2-1; D is ambiguous. CDR1 is LNHDA and CDR2 is SQIVND in the germline V gene (reference sequence). The V gene lost 2 bases and the J gene lost 6 bases, with 14 bases spanning the gap. The CDR3 covers 15 residues. CDR3 loop: CASSIRTSLTNEQFF. The CDR3 nucleotides read TGTGCCAGTAGTATACGGACCAGCCTTACCAATGAGCAGTTCTTC.

This clonotype was detected ten times or more. CDR3 region: CSATSGSVRTGELFF. DNA for the CDR3: TGCAGTGCTACTAGCGGGAGTGTCCGGACCGGGGAGCTGTTTTTT. V usage is TRBV20-1 and J usage is TRBJ2-2, with TRBD2 matching 10 bases. Per germline, CDR1 DFQATT and CDR2 SNEGSKA (reference sequence). After removal of 4 bases from V and 5 bases from J, the junction contained 7 bases not matched to a gene. The CDR3 contains 15 residues.

This clonotype was recorded once. The chain combines TRBV7-2 with TRBJ2-3, with TRBD2 matching 11 bases. V was pared by 0 bases and J by 0 bases, with 2 bases of the junction left unmatched. CDR1 is SGHTA, CDR2 FQGNSA, per germline. This CDR3 region has 17 residues. CDR3 coding DNA: TGTGCCAGCAGCTTAGCCTGGACTAGCGGGAGCACAGATACGCAGTATTTT. Encoded protein: CASSLAWTSGSTDTQYF.

This clonotype was recorded a few times. The V call is TRBV5-1, the J call TRBJ1-3, with D possibly being TRBD1 (5 bases). This CDR3 spans 18 amino acids. Looked up from germline, CDR1 is SGHRS and CDR2 is YFSETQ. V was shortened by 4 bases and J by 2 bases, with 22 bases between the two germline ends. The CDR3 DNA reads as TGCGCCAGCAGCGCAACAACAGGATCCCCAACCACTGGAAACACCATATATTTT. Amino acid sequence: CASSATTGSPTTGNTIYF.

This clonotype was counted ten times or more. The rearrangement links TRBV11-1 to TRBJ2-1, with TRBD2 matching 11 bases. Germline V gene lookup returns CDR1 SGHAT and CDR2 FQDESV (reference sequence). The V and J ends lost 3 bases and 7 bases, in that order; junction bases with no gene match: 2. The CDR3 runs to 14 residues. This CDR3 reads CASSFTSGSNEQFF. As DNA, the CDR3 is TGTGCCAGCAGCTTTACTAGCGGGAGTAATGAGCAGTTCTTC.

Many counts were recorded for this clonotype. V and J are TRBV6-5 and TRBJ1-3, with D perhaps matching TRBD1 (5 bases). Per germline, CDR1 MNHEY and CDR2 SVGAGI. The length of the CDR3 is 13 residues. V dropped 10 bases and J dropped 2 bases, with 12 bases sitting between them. The CDR3 sequence is CATRSGTGNTIYF. The CDR3 coding sequence is TGTGCCACCCGATCAGGGACTGGAAACACCATATATTTT.

This clonotype was detected ten times or more. CDR3: CASSLGQGTQPQHF. CDR3 nucleotide sequence: TGCGCCAGCAGCTTGGGGCAGGGGACTCAGCCCCAGCATTTT. The chain couples TRBV5-1 to TRBJ1-5, with D possibly TRBD1 on 6 matching bases. The CDR3 contains 14 residues. CDR1 and CDR2 (germline): SGHRS, YFSETQ. Trimming pared 0 bases from V and 6 bases from J, leaving 10 bases between.

This clonotype was observed a few times. The rearrangement links TRBV10-1 to TRBJ2-1; weak D call: TRBD2 (6 bases). V gave up 5 bases and J gave up 6 bases, with 8 bases separating them. This CDR3 has 12 residues. Germline V gives CDR1 WNHNN, CDR2 SYGVQD (reference sequence). CDR3 nucleotides: TGCGCCAGCAGTCTTAGCGGCAATGAGCAGTTCTTC. This sequence encodes CASSLSGNEQFF.

This clonotype was recorded at least ten times. The rearrangement uses TRBV3-1 and TRBJ1-2, with no clear D. The CDR3 has 14 amino acids. Between the trimmed V and J ends, which lost 0 bases and 2 bases, there was a span of 7 bases. Per germline, CDR1 LGHDT and CDR2 YNNKEL (reference sequence). The CDR3 DNA reads as TGTGCCAGCAGCCAAGATCACAACAACTATGGCTACACCTTC. Translation gives CASSQDHNNYGYTF.

This clonotype was seen more than once but under ten times. The chain employs TRBV2 and TRBJ2-2; D not resolved. The CDR3 runs 13 residues. Trimming shortened V by 6 bases and J by 5 bases, and 10 bases separated the two germline ends. Germline-derived CDR1 and CDR2 are SNHLY and FYNNEI. The CDR3 nucleotides read TGTGCCAGCAGGGCGACTGAAACCGGGGAGCTGTTTTTT. This codes for CASRATETGELFF.

DNA of the CDR3: TGCAGTGCTACTACGGGAGGTTTTGATGGCTACACCTTC. As protein: CSATTGGFDGYTF. The chain recombines TRBV20-1 with TRBJ1-2; D uncertain. The CDR3 is 13 amino acids. Trimming stripped 4 bases from V and 6 bases from J, with 15 bases between. Germline assignment: CDR1 DFQATT and CDR2 SNEGSKA (reference sequence).

V usage is TRBV5-1 and J usage is TRBJ2-5, with 13 bases lining up with TRBD2. The CDR3 runs 15 residues. Germline V gene data show CDR1 as SGHRS and CDR2 as YFSETQ. With 4 bases clipped from V and 2 bases from J, the junction kept 2 bases outside the gene matches. The CDR3 here is CASSPGLAGQETQYF. CDR3 nucleotide sequence: TGCGCCAGCAGCCCGGGACTAGCGGGGCAAGAGACCCAGTACTTC.

Note on this clonotype: Since a much larger clone is just one base distant, this may be a read error. V usage is TRBV19 and J usage is TRBJ1-1; TRBD1 matches at 8 bases. The V and J ends lost 6 bases and 3 bases, in that order; junction bases with no gene match: 9. CDR1 is LNHDA, CDR2 SQIVND, per germline (reference sequence). This CDR3 has 15 amino acids. Here the CDR3 reads CASSPGTGPDTEAFF. In DNA, the CDR3 is TGTGCCAGTAGCCCCGGGACAGGTCCGGACACTGAAGCTTTCTTT.

This clonotype was recorded many times. The gene calls are TRBV29-1 and TRBJ2-1; 7 positions agree with TRBD2. V was clipped by 1 base and J by 4 bases; unmatched bases: 1. This CDR3 has 13 amino acids. Looked up from germline, CDR1 is SQVTM and CDR2 is ANQGSEA. CDR3 nucleotides: TGCAGCGTTGAAGCTAGCGGATACAATGAGCAGTTCTTC. Its protein is CSVEASGYNEQFF.

Turning to this clonotype: A much larger clone is a single base away; this may be a read error. This chain links TRBV10-3 with TRBJ2-1; unclear D gene. Germline CDR1 reads ENHRY; CDR2 reads SYGVKD. The CDR3 contains 11 residues. V lost 5 bases, J lost 6 bases, and 5 bases lay in between. CDR3 sequence (DNA): TGTGCCATCAGTTTCCCCAATGAGCAGTTCTTC. It is translated as CAISFPNEQFF.

The V and J genes are TRBV5-1 and TRBJ2-7, with D uncertain. The V gene's germline CDR1 is SGHRS and CDR2 YFSETQ. The CDR3 totals 10 residues. V gave up 3 bases and J gave up 3 bases, with 1 base separating them. CDR3 loop: CASSYYEQYF. CDR3 bases: TGCGCCAGCAGCTACTACGAGCAGTACTTC.